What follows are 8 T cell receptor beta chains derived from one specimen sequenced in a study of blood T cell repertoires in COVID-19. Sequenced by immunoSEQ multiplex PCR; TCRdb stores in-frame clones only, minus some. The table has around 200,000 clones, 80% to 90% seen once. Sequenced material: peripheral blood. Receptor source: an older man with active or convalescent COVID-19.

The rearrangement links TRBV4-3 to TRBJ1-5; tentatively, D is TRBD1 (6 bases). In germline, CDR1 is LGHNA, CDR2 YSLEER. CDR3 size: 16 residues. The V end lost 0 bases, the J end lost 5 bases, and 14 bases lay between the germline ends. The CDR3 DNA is TGCGCCAGCAGCCAAGATGGGTGGGGGCTGGATCAGCCCCAGCATTTT. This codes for CASSQDGWGLDQPQHF.

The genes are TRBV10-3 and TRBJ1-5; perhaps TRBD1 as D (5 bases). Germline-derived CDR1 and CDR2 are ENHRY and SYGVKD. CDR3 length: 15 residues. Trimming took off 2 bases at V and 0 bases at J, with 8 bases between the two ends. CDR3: CAISEDSLSNQPQHF. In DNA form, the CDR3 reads TGTGCCATCAGTGAGGACAGCCTTAGCAATCAGCCCCAGCATTTT.

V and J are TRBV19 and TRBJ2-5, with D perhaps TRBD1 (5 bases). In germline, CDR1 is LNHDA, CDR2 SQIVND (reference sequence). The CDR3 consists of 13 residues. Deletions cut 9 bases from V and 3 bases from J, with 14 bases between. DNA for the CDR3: TGTGCCAGCACGGACACTGACGAAGAGACCCAGTACTTC. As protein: CASTDTDEETQYF.

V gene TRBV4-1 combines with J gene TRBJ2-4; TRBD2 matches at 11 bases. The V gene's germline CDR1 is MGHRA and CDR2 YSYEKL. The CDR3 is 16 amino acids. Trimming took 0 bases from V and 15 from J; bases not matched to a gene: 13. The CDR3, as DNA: TGCGCCAGCAGCCAAGAGGTAGCGGGAGGGCCTGGGGGTCGGTACTTC. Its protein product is CASSQEVAGGPGGRYF.

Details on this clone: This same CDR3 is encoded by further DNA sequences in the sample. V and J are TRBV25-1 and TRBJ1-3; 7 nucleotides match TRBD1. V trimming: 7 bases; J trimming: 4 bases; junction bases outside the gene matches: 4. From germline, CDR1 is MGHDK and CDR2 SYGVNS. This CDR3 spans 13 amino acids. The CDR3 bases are TGTGCCAGCACCAGGGGGACAGGAAACACCATATATTTT. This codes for CASTRGTGNTIYF.

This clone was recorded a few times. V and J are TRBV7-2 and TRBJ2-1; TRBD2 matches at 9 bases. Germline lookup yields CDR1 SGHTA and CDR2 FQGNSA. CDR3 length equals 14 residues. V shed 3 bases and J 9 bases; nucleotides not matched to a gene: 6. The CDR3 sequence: CASSFGGRVSEQFF. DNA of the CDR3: TGTGCCAGCAGCTTCGGCGGGAGGGTTTCTGAGCAGTTCTTC.

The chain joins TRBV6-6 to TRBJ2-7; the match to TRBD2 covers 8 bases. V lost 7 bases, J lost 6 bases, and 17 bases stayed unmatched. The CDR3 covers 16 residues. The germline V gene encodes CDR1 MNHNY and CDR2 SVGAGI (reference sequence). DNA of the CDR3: TGTGCCAGCACCGGCTATCAACCGGGGGGGGAAGGCGAGCAGTACTTC. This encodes CASTGYQPGGEGEQYF.

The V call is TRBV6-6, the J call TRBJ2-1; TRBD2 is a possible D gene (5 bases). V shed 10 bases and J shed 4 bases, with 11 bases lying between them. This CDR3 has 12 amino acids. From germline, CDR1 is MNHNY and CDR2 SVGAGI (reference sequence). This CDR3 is CATGGVYNEQFF. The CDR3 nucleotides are TGTGCCACCGGAGGCGTTTACAATGAGCAGTTCTTC.